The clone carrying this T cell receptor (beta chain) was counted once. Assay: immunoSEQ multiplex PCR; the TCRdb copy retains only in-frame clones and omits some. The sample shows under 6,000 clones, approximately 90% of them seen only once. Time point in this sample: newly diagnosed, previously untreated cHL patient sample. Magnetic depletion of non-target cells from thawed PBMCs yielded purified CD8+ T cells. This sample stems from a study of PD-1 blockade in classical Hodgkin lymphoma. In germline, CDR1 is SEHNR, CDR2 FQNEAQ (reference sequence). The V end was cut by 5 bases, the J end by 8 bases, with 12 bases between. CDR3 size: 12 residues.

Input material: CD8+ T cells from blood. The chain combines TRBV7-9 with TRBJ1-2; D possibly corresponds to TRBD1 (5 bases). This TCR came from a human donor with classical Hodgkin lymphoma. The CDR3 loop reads CASSTGTGGYTF. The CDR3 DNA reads TGTGCCAGCAGCACAGGTACAGGCGGCTACACCTTC. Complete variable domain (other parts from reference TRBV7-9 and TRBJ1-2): DTGVSQNPRHKITKRGQNVTFRCDPISEHNRLYWYRQTLGQGPEFLTYFQNEAQLEKSRLLSDRFSAERPKGSFSTLEIQRTEQGDSAMYLCASSTGTGGYTFGSGTRLTVV.